What follows are 18 T cell receptor beta chains derived from one specimen sequenced in a study of blood T cell repertoires in COVID-19. Some clones are missing from TCRdb's copy, which holds only in-frame ones; the method was immunoSEQ multiplex PCR. Of 91,000 or so clones detected, about 93% appear once; the ten largest clones hold over 3.5%. The sample comprised peripheral blood. The origin of the receptors is a woman aged 45 to 65 in a cohort sampled during active COVID-19.

The chain has TRBV28 and TRBJ2-2, with 7 nucleotides matching TRBD2. This CDR3 has 15 amino acids. Trimming removed 2 bases from V and 3 bases from J; junction bases left unmatched: 3. Germline V gene lookup returns CDR1 MDHEN and CDR2 SYDVKM. The CDR3 region has the DNA TGTGCCAGCAGTTTACTCCTAGCGGACACCGGGGAGCTGTTTTTT. Translation gives CASSLLLADTGELFF.

This clone came up a few times. The chain employs TRBV12-5 and TRBJ1-5; D call uncertain. Germline values: CDR1 LGHNT, CDR2 FRNRAP. The CDR3 consists of 14 residues. Trimming removed 1 base from V and 4 bases from J, with 8 bases in between. In nucleotides, the CDR3 is TGTGCTAGTGGTTTGGGAGGGCGGAATCAGCCCCAGCATTTT. Translation gives CASGLGGRNQPQHF.

The chain is built from TRBV19 and TRBJ2-7, with 12 nucleotides matching TRBD1. V lost 5 bases and J lost 0; bases outside the gene matches: 2. Germline loops: CDR1 LNHDA, CDR2 SQIVND (reference sequence). This CDR3 has 15 amino acids. The CDR3 region has the DNA TGTGCCAGTAGTCCGGGACAGGGGGCCTCCTACGAGCAGTACTTC. This encodes CASSPGQGASYEQYF.

On this clone: Other DNA sequences in this specimen translate into the identical CDR3. The chain couples TRBV3-1 (or the pseudogene TRBV3-2) to TRBJ2-2, with D hard to call. Between the trimmed V and J ends, which lost 1 base and 2 bases, there was a span of 5 bases. CDR1 and CDR2 from the germline V gene are LGHDT and YNNKEL (reference sequence). The CDR3 covers 14 residues. CDR3 coding DNA: TGTGCCAGCAGCCAAGGCGGAAACACCGGGGAGCTGTTTTTT. The encoded protein is CASSQGGNTGELFF.

This chain joins TRBV19 and TRBJ2-5; 9 nucleotides line up with TRBD1. The CDR3 contains 15 residues. V lost 6 bases, J lost 5 bases, and 10 bases stayed unmatched. Germline loops: CDR1 LNHDA, CDR2 SQIVND (reference sequence). The CDR3 coding sequence is TGTGCCAGTAGGCCAAGGACAGGGGTATACGAGACCCAGTACTTC. Translation: CASRPRTGVYETQYF.

The chain employs TRBV10-2 and TRBJ1-2; D gene uncertain. The ends were cut back, 2 bases at V and 2 bases at J, with 15 bases in the middle. Germline V gives CDR1 WSHSY, CDR2 SAAADI. CDR3 size: 16 residues. The CDR3 DNA follows: TGCGCCAGCAGTGAGATTCGGAGAATCGCGAACTATGGCTACACCTTC. Translating gives CASSEIRRIANYGYTF.

The V call is TRBV30, the J call TRBJ2-3; 9 bases are shared with TRBD2. CDR3 size: 17 residues. V dropped 3 bases and J dropped 5; count of bases not matched to a gene: 15. The germline V gene has CDR1 GTSNPN and CDR2 SVGIG (reference sequence). In DNA form, the CDR3 reads TGTGCCTGGAGAGGACAGTTAGGGCGGGGGGGCCAAGATACGCAGTATTTT. As protein: CAWRGQLGRGGQDTQYF.

As concerns this clone: Its ends do not fully match the called genes, so a read error is possible. The rearrangement uses TRBV7-7 and TRBJ2-5, with D perhaps matching TRBD1 (6 bases). Germline lookup yields CDR1 SSHAT and CDR2 FNYEAQ (reference sequence). The CDR3 spans 12 residues. Here the CDR3 DNA reads TGTGCTAGCAGCTTGACAGGTGGTGTCCAGTACTTC. It specifies CASSLTGGVQYF. Drawing the rest from reference TRBV7-7 and TRBJ2-5, the complete variable domain is GAGVSQSPRYKVTKRGQDVTLRCDPISSHATLYWYQQALGQGPEFLTYFNYEAQPDKSGLPSDRFSAERPEGSISTLTIQRTEQRDSAMYRCASSLTGGVQYFGPGTRLLVL.

The chain uses TRBV6-5 and TRBJ2-7; 10 nucleotides match TRBD2. V was clipped by 5 bases and J by 5 bases; unmatched bases: 3. In germline, CDR1 is MNHEY, CDR2 SVGAGI. This CDR3 has 13 residues. This chain's CDR3 is CASSPSGRDEQYF. In DNA, the CDR3 is TGTGCCAGCAGTCCAAGCGGGAGGGACGAGCAGTACTTC.

The chain combines TRBV6-2 or TRBV6-3 with TRBJ2-3; TRBD2 matches at 12 bases. Trimming at V came to 5 bases and at J to 4 bases, leaving 4 bases not matched to a gene. The CDR3 length is 15 residues. Germline V gives CDR1 MNHEY, CDR2 SVGEGT. In DNA form, the CDR3 reads TGTGCCAGCAGTCGACTAGCGGGAGATGCAGATACGCAGTATTTT. Translated, it gives CASSRLAGDADTQYF.

This clone has more than one count but fewer than ten. The chain has TRBV5-1 and TRBJ2-2; maybe TRBD2 (5 bases). V was shortened by 0 bases and J by 5 bases, with 5 bases between the two germline ends. The CDR3 loop spans 13 amino acids. Germline V lookup: CDR1 SGHRS, CDR2 YFSETQ. The CDR3 DNA is TGCGCCAGCAGCTTGGCGGGGACCGGGGAGCTGTTTTTT. Protein sequence: CASSLAGTGELFF.

The CDR3 DNA reads TGTGCCAGCAGTTTTTCAGGGGGATCTGGAAACACCATATATTTT. Translated, it gives CASSFSGGSGNTIYF. The chain joins TRBV6-6 to TRBJ1-3; 7 bases align to TRBD1. The CDR3 extends over 15 amino acids. The germline V gene encodes CDR1 MNHNY and CDR2 SVGAGI (reference sequence). V lost 4 bases to trimming and J lost 1 base; unmatched junction nucleotides: 4.

The rearrangement links TRBV16 to TRBJ1-1; D ambiguous. Trimming shortened V by 10 bases and J by 3 bases, and 18 bases separated the two germline ends. Germline CDR1 is KGHSY and CDR2 is FQNENV. The CDR3 extends over 14 amino acids. CDR3 sequence: CATERGEGDTEAFF. CDR3 bases: TGTGCCACCGAACGGGGAGAGGGTGACACTGAAGCTTTCTTT. The whole variable domain, remainder taken from reference TRBV16 and TRBJ1-1, is GEEVAQTPKHLVRGEGQKAKLYCAPIKGHSYVFWYQQVLKNEFKFLISFQNENVFDETGMPKERFSAKCLPNSPCSLEIQATKLEDSAVYFCATERGEGDTEAFFGQGTRLTVV.

This clone was seen a single time. This chain connects TRBV19 to TRBJ2-4; weak D call: TRBD2 (6 bases). CDR1 is LNHDA, CDR2 SQIVND, per germline (reference sequence). V was clipped by 5 bases and J by 7 bases, with 9 bases between them. CDR3 length: 12 residues. The CDR3 region has the DNA TGTGCCAGTAGTCTTGCGGGGAACATTCAGTACTTC. Translated: CASSLAGNIQYF.

The rearrangement uses TRBV19 and TRBJ1-1; 7 bases fit TRBD1. J lost 1 base, V lost 0 bases, and 5 bases had no gene match. The CDR3 has 16 residues. Germline V gives CDR1 LNHDA, CDR2 SQIVND (reference sequence). Written as DNA, the CDR3 is TGTGCCAGTAGTATAGAAACAGGGGAGCGGAACACTGAAGCTTTCTTT. This translates into CASSIETGERNTEAFF.

The chain employs TRBV7-9 and TRBJ1-4; D might be TRBD1 (5 bases). Looked up from germline, CDR1 is SEHNR and CDR2 is FQNEAQ (reference sequence). Trimming took 2 bases from V and 2 from J, leaving 12 bases between them. This CDR3 spans 16 amino acids. CDR3 in amino acids: CASSLQGSRTNEKLFF. In nucleotides, the CDR3 is TGTGCCAGCAGCTTACAGGGAAGTAGGACTAATGAAAAACTGTTTTTT.

V usage is TRBV10-3 and J usage is TRBJ1-2; possible D gene TRBD1, 5 bases. Trimming pared 0 bases from V and 8 bases from J, leaving 13 bases between. Germline CDR1 and CDR2: ENHRY and SYGVKD. There are 14 residues in the CDR3. The chain's CDR3 is CAISESSRVEGYTF. The CDR3 DNA sequence: TGTGCCATCAGTGAGTCGAGCAGGGTGGAAGGCTACACCTTC.

This clone came up once. Other DNA sequences from this sample encode an identical CDR3 as well. V usage is TRBV5-1 and J usage is TRBJ2-4; 8 nucleotides agree with TRBD1. This CDR3 comprises 16 residues. Per the germline V gene, CDR1 is SGHRS and CDR2 is YFSETQ. After removal of 4 bases from V and 0 bases from J, the junction contained 6 bases not matched to a gene. The CDR3 sequence: CASSPGQALAKNIQYF. DNA of the CDR3: TGCGCCAGCAGCCCGGGACAGGCCCTAGCCAAAAACATTCAGTACTTC.